Listed below are T cell receptor beta chains from one sample, sequenced in a study of cytomegalovirus exposure and HLA in healthy donors. Profiling relied on immunoSEQ multiplex PCR, and the TCRdb table lists in-frame clones only, not all of them. This sample has about 150,000 clones; roughly 80% occur once, and the top ten carry 11%. The sequenced sample was PBMCs. The receptors were gathered from a man younger than 30 in good health and CMV-seropositive. CDR3s include the opening cysteine and the closing phenylalanine or tryptophan. A D gene is named only where the DNA matches it firmly. Expanded clones are given a class, and other clones once, few, many or no size at all.

d_call: -
clone_size: -
v_call: TRBV5-1
j_call: TRBJ2-7
cdr3_aa: CASSLLLAGTYEQYF
cdr3_nt: TGCGCCAGCAGCTTGCTCCTGGCGGGAACCTACGAGCAGTACTTC

d_call: -
clone_size: -
v_call: TRBV12-5
j_call: TRBJ1-1
cdr3_aa: CASGLAHGGVTEAFF
cdr3_nt: TGTGCTAGTGGTTTGGCCCACGGAGGGGTAACTGAAGCTTTCTTT

d_call: TRBD2
clone_size: -
v_call: TRBV7-8
j_call: TRBJ2-2
cdr3_aa: CASSSTSGRAGGELFF
cdr3_nt: TGTGCCAGCAGCTCCACTAGCGGGAGGGCCGGCGGGGAGCTGTTTTTT

d_call: TRBD2
clone_size: -
v_call: TRBV27
j_call: TRBJ2-7
cdr3_aa: CASSSKNPRGSGRGSYEQYF
cdr3_nt: TGTGCCAGCAGTTCAAAAAACCCTAGGGGGAGCGGGAGGGGATCCTACGAGCAGTACTTC

d_call: TRBD2
clone_size: -
v_call: TRBV29-1
j_call: TRBJ2-7
cdr3_aa: CSVHTSGSSEQYF
cdr3_nt: TGCAGCGTCCATACTAGCGGGAGTAGCGAGCAGTACTTC

d_call: TRBD2
clone_size: -
v_call: TRBV7-9
j_call: TRBJ2-2
cdr3_aa: CASSFPAGGRGTGELFF
cdr3_nt: TGTGCCAGCAGCTTCCCGGCGGGAGGGCGGGGCACCGGGGAGCTGTTTTTT

d_call: -
clone_size: once
v_call: TRBV28
j_call: TRBJ1-2
cdr3_aa: CASRKLSGFVNSYGYTF
cdr3_nt: TGTGCCAGCCGTAAGCTCTCGGGGTTTGTAAATAGCTATGGCTACACCTTC

d_call: TRBD1
clone_size: -
v_call: TRBV25-1
j_call: TRBJ2-7
cdr3_aa: CASSVPGTGPWGEQYF
cdr3_nt: TGTGCCAGCAGTGTTCCCGGGACAGGCCCTTGGGGCGAGCAGTACTTC

d_call: -
clone_size: -
v_call: TRBV4-2
j_call: TRBJ1-1
cdr3_aa: CASSRDPEDRQAFF
cdr3_nt: TGTGCCAGCAGCCGAGATCCGGAGGACAGACAAGCTTTCTTT

d_call: -
clone_size: -
v_call: TRBV9
j_call: TRBJ2-1
cdr3_aa: CASSVGAGRDNEQFF
cdr3_nt: TGTGCCAGCAGCGTAGGGGCGGGACGTGATAATGAGCAGTTCTTC

d_call: TRBD2
clone_size: few
v_call: TRBV28
j_call: TRBJ2-4
cdr3_aa: CASEPNSGSESLAKNIQYF
cdr3_nt: TGTGCCAGCGAACCTAATAGCGGGAGTGAATCTTTAGCCAAAAACATTCAGTACTTC

d_call: TRBD2
clone_size: -
v_call: TRBV5-6
j_call: TRBJ2-7
cdr3_aa: CASSQLAGGGRVGEQYF
cdr3_nt: TGTGCCAGCAGCCAATTAGCGGGAGGGGGAAGGGTAGGGGAGCAGTACTTC

d_call: TRBD2
clone_size: -
v_call: TRBV5-6
j_call: TRBJ2-7
cdr3_aa: CASSLAVAGRGEQYF
cdr3_nt: TGTGCCAGCAGCTTGGCTGTAGCGGGACGGGGTGAGCAGTACTTC

d_call: TRBD1
clone_size: once
v_call: TRBV19
j_call: TRBJ1-5
cdr3_aa: CASSLRGDRGNQPQHF
cdr3_nt: TGTGCCAGTAGCCTCAGGGGGGACAGGGGTAATCAGCCCCAGCATTTT

d_call: -
clone_size: -
v_call: TRBV4-1
j_call: TRBJ1-2
cdr3_aa: CASSAQGTIGNYGYTF
cdr3_nt: TGCGCCAGCAGCGCCCAGGGTACGATCGGCAACTATGGCTACACCTTC

d_call: -
clone_size: -
v_call: TRBV15
j_call: TRBJ2-4
cdr3_aa: CATSRDLAAAKNIQYF
cdr3_nt: TGTGCCACCAGCAGAGATCTCGCGGCAGCCAAAAACATTCAGTACTTC

d_call: -
clone_size: -
v_call: TRBV18
j_call: TRBJ2-1
cdr3_aa: CASSPSLGGNNEQFF
cdr3_nt: TGTGCCAGCTCCCCCTCATTGGGGGGTAACAATGAGCAGTTCTTC

d_call: -
clone_size: -
v_call: TRBV9
j_call: TRBJ1-4
cdr3_aa: CASSGEWNEKLFF
cdr3_nt: TGTGCCAGCAGCGGCGAGTGGAATGAAAAACTGTTTTTT

d_call: TRBD1
clone_size: -
v_call: TRBV19
j_call: TRBJ2-7
cdr3_aa: CASSLRTGPFYEQYF
cdr3_nt: TGTGCCAGTAGTCTACGGACAGGCCCCTTCTACGAGCAGTACTTC

d_call: -
clone_size: -
v_call: TRBV7-9
j_call: TRBJ1-1
cdr3_aa: CASSLGANTEAFF
cdr3_nt: TGTGCCAGCAGCTTAGGAGCCAACACTGAAGCTTTCTTT

d_call: -
clone_size: -
v_call: TRBV5-4
j_call: TRBJ2-3
cdr3_aa: CASSMGVTGSSTDTQYF
cdr3_nt: TGTGCCAGCAGCATGGGGGTAACGGGGTCTAGCACAGATACGCAGTATTTT

d_call: -
clone_size: -
v_call: TRBV30
j_call: TRBJ2-7
cdr3_aa: CAWTGAYEQYF
cdr3_nt: TGTGCCTGGACGGGAGCCTACGAGCAGTACTTC

d_call: -
clone_size: -
v_call: TRBV5-4
j_call: TRBJ1-1
cdr3_aa: CASSLDRRKAFF
cdr3_nt: TGTGCCAGCAGCTTGGACAGACGGAAAGCTTTCTTT

d_call: TRBD2
clone_size: -
v_call: TRBV2
j_call: TRBJ2-1
cdr3_aa: CASRKVAGVGEQFF
cdr3_nt: TGTGCCAGCAGGAAAGTAGCGGGAGTAGGAGAGCAGTTCTTC

d_call: TRBD1
clone_size: -
v_call: TRBV9
j_call: TRBJ1-4
cdr3_aa: CASSQKPGTGDEKLFF
cdr3_nt: TGTGCCAGCAGCCAAAAACCCGGGACAGGGGATGAAAAACTGTTTTTT

d_call: -
clone_size: -
v_call: TRBV10-2
j_call: TRBJ1-1
cdr3_aa: CASSESANTEAFF
cdr3_nt: TGCGCCAGCAGTGAGTCGGCGAACACTGAAGCTTTCTTT

d_call: -
clone_size: -
v_call: TRBV7-3
j_call: TRBJ2-2
cdr3_aa: CASSLGGALTGELFF
cdr3_nt: TGTGCCAGCAGCTTGGGGGGGGCTCTCACCGGGGAGCTGTTTTTT

d_call: -
clone_size: -
v_call: TRBV7-6
j_call: TRBJ1-1
cdr3_aa: CASSSRGSNTEAFF
cdr3_nt: TGTGCCAGCAGCTCTCGAGGATCGAACACTGAAGCTTTCTTT

d_call: TRBD1
clone_size: few
v_call: TRBV28
j_call: TRBJ1-5
cdr3_aa: CASTLGQNSNQPQHF
cdr3_nt: TGTGCCAGCACCCTGGGACAGAATAGCAATCAGCCCCAGCATTTT

d_call: -
clone_size: -
v_call: TRBV4-1
j_call: TRBJ1-3
cdr3_aa: CASSPNTGTGNTIYF
cdr3_nt: TGCGCCAGCAGCCCTAACACAGGTACTGGAAACACCATATATTTT

d_call: TRBD1
clone_size: -
v_call: TRBV18
j_call: TRBJ2-7
cdr3_aa: CASSPSGGPLHEQYF
cdr3_nt: TGTGCCAGCTCACCGTCAGGGGGCCCTCTCCACGAGCAGTACTTC

d_call: -
clone_size: -
v_call: TRBV10-3
j_call: TRBJ2-7
cdr3_aa: CAISGTGLLSSYEQYF
cdr3_nt: TGTGCCATCAGTGGAACGGGACTCCTCTCCTCCTACGAGCAGTACTTC

d_call: TRBD1
clone_size: -
v_call: TRBV4-1
j_call: TRBJ2-7
cdr3_aa: CASSQDGQGYYEQYF
cdr3_nt: TGCGCCAGCAGCCAAGATGGACAGGGATACTACGAGCAGTACTTC

d_call: -
clone_size: -
v_call: TRBV5-1
j_call: TRBJ2-7
cdr3_aa: CASSPGLLKYEQYF
cdr3_nt: TGCGCCAGCAGCCCGGGACTCCTGAAATACGAGCAGTACTTC

d_call: TRBD2
clone_size: -
v_call: TRBV4-2
j_call: TRBJ2-1
cdr3_aa: CASSHPGTSGVTYNEQFF
cdr3_nt: TGTGCCAGCAGCCACCCCGGGACTAGCGGAGTTACCTACAATGAGCAGTTCTTC

d_call: -
clone_size: -
v_call: TRBV27
j_call: TRBJ1-6
cdr3_aa: CASSLQGGLRSPLHF
cdr3_nt: TGTGCCAGCAGTTTACAGGGAGGCCTTAGATCACCCCTCCACTTT

d_call: TRBD2
clone_size: few
v_call: TRBV6-6
j_call: TRBJ2-7
cdr3_aa: CASSYLAGVGAYEQYF
cdr3_nt: TGTGCCAGCAGTTACTTAGCGGGAGTCGGGGCCTACGAGCAGTACTTC

d_call: -
clone_size: -
v_call: TRBV5-8
j_call: TRBJ2-1
cdr3_aa: CASSLKAPNEQFF
cdr3_nt: TGTGCCAGCAGCTTAAAAGCGCCGAATGAGCAGTTCTTC

d_call: TRBD1
clone_size: -
v_call: TRBV23-1
j_call: TRBJ1-2
cdr3_aa: CASRPGQESNYGYTF
cdr3_nt: TGCGCCAGCAGACCTGGACAGGAGTCTAACTATGGCTACACCTTC

d_call: TRBD1
clone_size: few
v_call: TRBV7-9
j_call: TRBJ1-2
cdr3_aa: CASSSDRGVFGYTF
cdr3_nt: TGTGCCAGCAGCTCCGACAGGGGAGTTTTTGGCTACACCTTC

d_call: TRBD1
clone_size: -
v_call: TRBV10-1
j_call: TRBJ1-1
cdr3_aa: CASRGGTGDTEAFF
cdr3_nt: TGCGCCAGCAGAGGCGGGACAGGGGACACTGAAGCTTTCTTT

d_call: TRBD1
clone_size: -
v_call: TRBV2
j_call: TRBJ1-2
cdr3_aa: CASRPGTGLRYTF
cdr3_nt: TGTGCCAGCAGACCCGGGACAGGGCTCCGATACACCTTC

d_call: -
clone_size: few
v_call: TRBV11-2
j_call: TRBJ1-4
cdr3_aa: CASTTLRNEKLFF
cdr3_nt: TGTGCCAGCACCACACTACGTAATGAAAAACTGTTTTTT

d_call: TRBD1
clone_size: -
v_call: TRBV27
j_call: TRBJ1-1
cdr3_aa: CASSLGQFYTEAFF
cdr3_nt: TGTGCCAGCAGTTTGGGACAGTTCTACACTGAAGCTTTCTTT

d_call: -
clone_size: few
v_call: TRBV7-2
j_call: TRBJ2-7
cdr3_aa: CASSLNSGRTYEQYF
cdr3_nt: TGTGCCAGCAGCTTAAATAGCGGACGTACCTACGAGCAGTACTTC

d_call: -
clone_size: few
v_call: TRBV4-1
j_call: TRBJ2-2
cdr3_aa: CASSEGDTYYTNTGELFF
cdr3_nt: TGCGCCAGCAGCGAAGGGGACACCTACTACACGAACACCGGGGAGCTGTTTTTT

d_call: -
clone_size: -
v_call: TRBV9
j_call: TRBJ2-3
cdr3_aa: CASSGDFTDTQYF
cdr3_nt: TGTGCCAGCAGCGGAGACTTCACAGATACGCAGTATTTT

d_call: TRBD1
clone_size: -
v_call: TRBV6-5
j_call: TRBJ1-6
cdr3_aa: CASSWGTGVSPLHF
cdr3_nt: TGTGCCAGCAGTTGGGGGACAGGGGTTTCACCCCTCCACTTT

d_call: TRBD1
clone_size: once
v_call: TRBV7-2
j_call: TRBJ2-7
cdr3_aa: CASSLVTGGYEQYF
cdr3_nt: TGTGCCAGCAGCTTAGTAACAGGGGGCTACGAGCAGTACTTC

d_call: TRBD2
clone_size: once
v_call: TRBV30
j_call: TRBJ2-7
cdr3_aa: CAARPGGYEQYF
cdr3_nt: TGTGCGGCGCGACCGGGGGGCTACGAGCAGTACTTC

d_call: -
clone_size: few
v_call: TRBV6-1
j_call: TRBJ1-4
cdr3_aa: CASRNEQGGEKLFF
cdr3_nt: TGTGCCAGCAGGAACGAGCAGGGTGGAGAAAAACTGTTTTTT

d_call: -
clone_size: once
v_call: TRBV28
j_call: TRBJ2-7
cdr3_aa: CASRTSTGSSEQYF
cdr3_nt: TGTGCCAGCAGAACATCTACAGGGTCCAGCGAGCAGTACTTC

d_call: TRBD2
clone_size: -
v_call: TRBV7-9
j_call: TRBJ2-5
cdr3_aa: CSSSLNLAGEETQYF
cdr3_nt: TGTTCCAGCAGCTTAAACCTAGCGGGTGAAGAGACCCAGTACTTC